This passage covers 32 T cell receptor beta chains from one sample sequenced in a study of OX40 agonist ivuxolimab in advanced cancers. TCRdb's table, derived via immunoSEQ multiplex PCR, lists solely in-frame clones and lacks some. Of roughly 70,000 clones listed, about four fifths are singletons. The sequencing here drew on CD4+ or CD8+ T cells sorted from blood, taken in a trial of the OX40 agonist ivuxolimab. The source of these receptors is an adult with an advanced solid tumor such as melanoma, head and neck, liver or kidney cancer.

This clone has only a few counts. This sequence joins TRBV5-1 and TRBJ1-2; 8 bases line up with TRBD1. The CDR3 sequence is 15 residues long. Germline-derived CDR1 and CDR2 are SGHRS and YFSETQ. V trimming: 2 bases; J trimming: 1 base; junction bases outside the gene matches: 4. The CDR3 protein is CASSFGQGSNYGYTF. The CDR3 coding sequence is TGCGCCAGCAGCTTCGGACAGGGCAGTAACTATGGCTACACCTTC.

The V gene is TRBV7-2, the J gene TRBJ2-6; TRBD1 might be the D (5 bases). From germline, CDR1 is SGHTA and CDR2 FQGNSA. With 1 base removed from V and 0 bases from J, the gap between germline ends came to 7 bases. The CDR3 has 16 amino acids. The DNA of the CDR3 is TGTGCCAGCAGCTTAGAGACAGCCTCTGGGGCCAACGTCCTGACTTTC. Its protein is CASSLETASGANVLTF.

The CDR3 loop reads CASRTGASGGKETQYF. CDR3 in DNA: TGTGCCAGCAGGACCGGGGCTAGCGGGGGGAAGGAGACCCAGTACTTC. The chain is built from TRBV28 and TRBJ2-5; 11 bases fit TRBD2. The germline gives CDR1 MDHEN, CDR2 SYDVKM. The CDR3 has 16 amino acids. V gave up 6 bases and J gave up 5 bases; unmatched junction bases: 11.

The chain carries TRBV5-6 and TRBJ1-2; 7 bases line up with TRBD1. CDR3 length equals 15 residues. CDR1 is SGHDT, CDR2 YYEEEE, per germline. Trimming removed 4 bases from V and 4 bases from J; junction bases left unmatched: 10. In nucleotides, the CDR3 is TGTGCCAGCAGCCGACCCGGGACAGAGTCCTATGGCTACACCTTC. Residues: CASSRPGTESYGYTF.

This rearrangement joins TRBV7-8 to TRBJ1-1; TRBD1 matches 7 bases. Germline loops: CDR1 SGHVS, CDR2 FQNEAQ. Trimming removed 5 bases from V and 1 base from J; junction bases left unmatched: 4. This CDR3 is 14 amino acids long. Here the CDR3 DNA reads TGTGCCAGCAGCCAGGGGGAGGGGAACACTGAAGCTTTCTTT. This gives the protein CASSQGEGNTEAFF.

The CDR3 DNA reads TGTGCCAGCAGCCAACAGACAGGGGGGGAGACCCAGTACTTC. Residues: CASSQQTGGETQYF. The chain carries TRBV7-2 and TRBJ2-5, with 9 bases lining up with TRBD1. The V gene end was trimmed by 5 bases and the J gene end by 5 bases; junction bases not matched to a gene: 6. This CDR3 is 14 amino acids long. Germline CDR1 is SGHTA and CDR2 is FQGNSA.

The chain combines TRBV19 with TRBJ1-3, with D perhaps matching TRBD1 (6 bases). V lost 4 bases, J lost 3 bases, and 16 bases lay in between. From germline, CDR1 is LNHDA and CDR2 SQIVND (reference sequence). The CDR3 extends over 16 amino acids. The CDR3 nucleotides are TGTGCCAGTAGTAAGCGGACAGCACCTGTTGGAAACACCATATATTTT. Residues: CASSKRTAPVGNTIYF.

The rearrangement uses TRBV10-3 and TRBJ2-1; the match to TRBD2 covers 10 bases. This CDR3 is built from 16 residues. With 0 bases clipped from V and 6 bases from J, the junction kept 5 bases outside the gene matches. Looked up from germline, CDR1 is ENHRY and CDR2 is SYGVKD. CDR3 nucleotide sequence: TGTGCCATCAGTGAGTCCTTAGCGGGGGGACCCAATGAGCAGTTCTTC. This sequence encodes CAISESLAGGPNEQFF.

This chain connects TRBV6-4 to TRBJ1-5; D is undetermined. Deletions cut 5 bases from V and 5 bases from J, with 10 bases between. This CDR3 is built from 13 residues. Germline CDR1 MRHNA, CDR2 SNTAGT. The CDR3 DNA reads as TGTGCCAGCAGTTTTACAGAAGATCAGCCCCAGCATTTT. Its translation: CASSFTEDQPQHF.

This chain links TRBV6-1 with TRBJ2-7; 9 bases agree with TRBD1. The CDR3 runs 14 residues. CDR1 and CDR2 from the germline V gene are MNHNS and SASEGT. J lost 6 bases, V lost 6 bases, and 9 bases had no gene match. The CDR3 protein is CASRTSGQGSEQYF. For the CDR3, the DNA is TGTGCCAGCAGGACGTCGGGACAGGGCTCCGAGCAGTACTTC.

On this clone itself: The same CDR3 arises from other DNA sequences in this sample as well. The chain carries TRBV28 and TRBJ1-6; D call uncertain. The CDR3 loop spans 13 amino acids. The V gene lost 8 bases and the J gene lost 9 bases, with 14 bases spanning the gap. The germline V gene has CDR1 MDHEN and CDR2 SYDVKM. For the CDR3, the DNA is TGTGCCAGCGCCGGGAGTAATGGTTCACCCCTCCACTTT. Protein product: CASAGSNGSPLHF.

The genes are TRBV5-8 and TRBJ1-4, with D uncertain. The CDR3 length is 13 residues. From germline, CDR1 is SGHTS and CDR2 YDEGEE. The V end lost 3 bases, the J end lost 8 bases, and 11 bases lay between the germline ends. CDR3 DNA sequence: TGTGCCAGCAGCTCTGAAGTCCGAGAAAAACTGTTTTTT. Translation gives CASSSEVREKLFF. Combining the CDR3 with reference TRBV5-8 and TRBJ1-4 gives the whole variable domain EAGVTQSPTHLIKTRGQQATLRCSPISGHTSVYWYQQALGLGLQFLLWYDEGEERNRGNFPPRFSGRQFPNYSSELNVNALELEDSALYLCASSSEVREKLFFGSGTQLSVL.

This chain connects TRBV20-1 to TRBJ2-5; no clear D gene. Germline loops: CDR1 DFQATT, CDR2 SNEGSKA (reference sequence). The CDR3 has 9 residues. The ends were cut back, 3 bases at V and 5 bases at J, with 1 base in the middle. This CDR3 is CSASETQYF. The CDR3, as DNA: TGCAGTGCTAGCGAGACCCAGTACTTC.

The chain is built from TRBV6-1 and TRBJ2-6; D gene uncertain. V was cut by 4 bases and J by 2 bases, with 6 bases left in between. CDR1 and CDR2 (germline): MNHNS, SASEGT. This CDR3 is 14 amino acids long. As DNA, the CDR3 is TGTGCCAGCAGTGTCTCCCCTGGGGCCAACGTCCTGACTTTC. Encoded protein: CASSVSPGANVLTF.

The rearrangement joins TRBV7-8 to TRBJ2-5; 12 bases line up with TRBD2. The CDR3 runs to 16 residues. V gave up 1 base and J gave up 2 bases; unmatched junction bases: 2. Germline assignment: CDR1 SGHVS and CDR2 FQNEAQ. The CDR3 DNA reads as TGTGCCAGCAGCTTAGTCCTAGCGGGGGGGCAAGAGACCCAGTACTTC. Translating it yields CASSLVLAGGQETQYF.

The rearrangement uses TRBV28 and TRBJ1-5; D is unclear. CDR3 length equals 11 residues. Between the trimmed V and J ends, which lost 7 bases and 7 bases, there was a span of 8 bases. CDR1 is MDHEN, CDR2 SYDVKM, per germline. CDR3 amino acids: CASNSFQPQHF. CDR3 nucleotides: TGTGCCAGCAACTCATTCCAGCCCCAGCATTTT.

The chain has TRBV6-6 and TRBJ1-2; D is ambiguous. V lost 4 bases and J 6 bases, leaving 12 bases between the germline ends. Germline V CDR1 and CDR2: MNHNY, SVGAGI (reference sequence). This CDR3 comprises 13 residues. The CDR3 sequence: CASSSHGVDGYTF. The CDR3 DNA is TGTGCCAGCAGTTCCCACGGGGTAGATGGCTACACCTTC.

The chain uses TRBV27 and TRBJ1-2; 9 positions match TRBD1. There are 14 residues in the CDR3. Losses at the gene ends were 7 bases for V and 3 bases for J; bases not matched to a gene: 6. Per germline, CDR1 MNHEY and CDR2 SMNVEV (reference sequence). The CDR3 DNA sequence: TGTGCCAGCAAAAAGACAGGGGGTTACTATGGCTACACCTTC. As protein: CASKKTGGYYGYTF.

The genes are TRBV7-2 and TRBJ1-6; 9 positions match TRBD1. V trimming: 0 bases; J trimming: 6 bases; junction bases outside the gene matches: 9. CDR1 and CDR2 (germline): SGHTA, FQGNSA. This CDR3 comprises 18 residues. DNA for the CDR3: TGTGCCAGCAGCTTAGCTCCCCCTCCGGACAGGGGTAATTCACCCCTCCACTTT. It is translated as CASSLAPPPDRGNSPLHF.

V gene TRBV5-1 combines with J gene TRBJ2-1; 13 bases fit TRBD2. The CDR3 length is 15 residues. Germline V gene data show CDR1 as SGHRS and CDR2 as YFSETQ. Losses at the gene ends were 4 bases for V and 7 bases for J; bases not matched to a gene: 5. CDR3 sequence reads: CASSLGLAGQNEQFF. DNA of the CDR3: TGCGCCAGCAGCCTGGGACTAGCGGGGCAAAATGAGCAGTTCTTC.

The chain carries TRBV4-1 and TRBJ2-1, with 10 positions matching TRBD2. The germline V gene has CDR1 MGHRA and CDR2 YSYEKL. This CDR3 has 17 residues. V trimming: 4 bases; J trimming: 2 bases; junction bases outside the gene matches: 8. This chain's CDR3 is CASSPSGLASPYNEQFF. In DNA form, the CDR3 reads TGCGCCAGCAGCCCCTCGGGACTAGCGAGCCCCTACAATGAGCAGTTCTTC.

The V call is TRBV27, the J call TRBJ1-5, with 7 bases aligning to TRBD1. V lost 6 bases to trimming and J lost 6 bases; unmatched junction nucleotides: 5. This CDR3 is 13 amino acids long. Germline CDR1 MNHEY, CDR2 SMNVEV (reference sequence). The CDR3 sequence is CASSSDRSQPQHF. The CDR3 DNA sequence: TGTGCCAGCAGCTCGGACAGGTCTCAGCCCCAGCATTTT.

This CDR3 reads CASSESSGNGYTF. The CDR3 coding sequence is TGCGCCAGCAGTGAGTCGTCAGGGAACGGCTACACCTTC. The chain combines TRBV10-2 with TRBJ1-2; tentative D call: TRBD1 (5 bases). Germline assignment: CDR1 WSHSY and CDR2 SAAADI. With 0 bases removed from V and 8 bases from J, the gap between germline ends came to 10 bases. This CDR3 has 13 amino acids.

The J gene is TRBJ2-4, the V gene TRBV27; weak D call: TRBD1 (7 bases). In germline, CDR1 is MNHEY, CDR2 SMNVEV (reference sequence). The CDR3 contains 16 residues. The V end lost 5 bases, the J end lost 8 bases, and 22 bases lay between the germline ends. The CDR3 protein is CASSPRPGGRGDIQYF. The CDR3 DNA sequence: TGTGCCAGCAGTCCACGCCCAGGGGGGCGCGGGGACATTCAGTACTTC.

The J gene is TRBJ2-5, the V gene TRBV7-8; D unclear. CDR3 length equals 14 residues. The germline CDR1 and CDR2 sequences are SGHVS and FQNEAQ. Trimming left V 1 base short and J 2 bases short, with 8 bases between. CDR3 in DNA: TGTGCCAGCAGCTTAGGGGGATGGCAAGAGACCCAGTACTTC. Translating it yields CASSLGGWQETQYF. Using reference TRBV7-8 and TRBJ2-5 for the parts outside the CDR3, the full variable domain is GAGVSQSPRYKVAKRGQDVALRCDPISGHVSLFWYQQALGQGPEFLTYFQNEAQLDKSGLPSDRFFAERPEGSVSTLKIQRTQQEDSAVYLCASSLGGWQETQYFGPGTRLLVL.

The chain combines TRBV11-2 with TRBJ2-5; 10 bases are a match to TRBD2. Germline CDR1 is SGHAT and CDR2 is FQNNGV. The ends lost 5 bases at V and 1 base at J; junction bases unmatched: 4. The CDR3 has 15 residues. The CDR3 reads CASSPGLAFQETQYF. The CDR3 nucleotides are TGTGCCAGCAGCCCGGGACTAGCGTTCCAAGAGACCCAGTACTTC. Full variable domain (outside the CDR3, taken from reference TRBV11-2 and TRBJ2-5): EAGVAQSPRYKIIEKRQSVAFWCNPISGHATLYWYQQILGQGPKLLIQFQNNGVVDDSQLPKDRFSAERLKGVDSTLKIQPAKLEDSAVYLCASSPGLAFQETQYFGPGTRLLVL.

CDR3 sequence (DNA): TGTGCCAGCAGCTCGGTGGGGACGACAGGAGTTAATTCACCCCTCCACTTT. Translated, it gives CASSSVGTTGVNSPLHF. The V and J genes are TRBV5-4 and TRBJ1-6; maybe TRBD1 (6 bases). Per germline, CDR1 SGHNT and CDR2 YYREEE (reference sequence). V was trimmed by 3 bases and J by 6 bases, leaving 19 bases between them. The CDR3 totals 17 residues.

The chain carries TRBV10-3 and TRBJ2-7; 9 bases are shared with TRBD2. With V trimmed by 0 bases and J by 5 bases, 8 bases remained unmatched. The CDR3 sequence is 16 residues long. Per germline, CDR1 ENHRY and CDR2 SYGVKD. The CDR3 here is CAISESRLAGIHEQYF. The CDR3 bases are TGTGCCATCAGTGAGTCGCGGCTAGCGGGGATCCACGAGCAGTACTTC.

V gene TRBV7-9 combines with J gene TRBJ2-7, with D uncertain. Germline V gives CDR1 SEHNR, CDR2 FQNEAQ (reference sequence). Trimming pared 5 bases from V and 3 bases from J, leaving 11 bases between. The CDR3 loop spans 13 amino acids. In DNA form, the CDR3 reads TGTGCCAGCAGCCCCCCCTCCCTCTACGAGCAGTACTTC. Its translation: CASSPPSLYEQYF.

The chain's CDR3 is CASRQGQGGTEAFF. The CDR3, as DNA: TGTGCCAGCAGGCAAGGACAGGGTGGCACTGAAGCTTTCTTT. This rearrangement joins TRBV6-5 to TRBJ1-1, with 8 bases fitting TRBD1. Germline V CDR1 and CDR2: MNHEY, SVGAGI. V shed 6 bases and J 4 bases; nucleotides not matched to a gene: 7. The CDR3 covers 14 residues.

The CDR3 DNA reads TGTGCCAGTAGTCTCTCCGAATCCGGGGAGCTGTTTTTT. It specifies CASSLSESGELFF. The chain links TRBV19 to TRBJ2-2; D gene uncertain. The CDR3 sequence is 13 residues long. Germline loops: CDR1 LNHDA, CDR2 SQIVND (reference sequence). Trimming pared 5 bases from V and 6 bases from J, leaving 10 bases between.

This clone has only one observation. V and J are TRBV5-1 and TRBJ1-1, with a possible D match to TRBD1 (5 bases). V lost 3 bases and J lost 0, with 15 bases in between. The CDR3 has 16 residues. Per the germline V gene, CDR1 is SGHRS and CDR2 is YFSETQ. The CDR3 DNA reads as TGCGCCAGCAGCTACCAAACCAGGGTTATGAACACTGAAGCTTTCTTT. Amino acid sequence: CASSYQTRVMNTEAFF.